A selection of T cell receptor beta chains follows, all from one sample in a study of blood T cell repertoires in COVID-19. The table came from immunoSEQ multiplex PCR; TCRdb's copy has only in-frame clones and leaves some out. This table holds fewer than 140,000 clones, 84% found once. The specimen sequenced was peripheral blood. The origin of the receptors is an older woman with acute or convalescent COVID-19. CDR3s include the opening cysteine and the closing phenylalanine or tryptophan. A D gene is named only where the DNA matches it firmly. A row's size may be missing; if present it is once, few, many or a size class.

d_gene	j_gene	abundance	v_gene	CDR3nt	CDR3aa
.	TRBJ1-1	.	TRBV2	TGTGCCAGCAGCCCGGGGGAATTCTATGCTTTCTTT	CASSPGEFYAFF
.	TRBJ1-1	once	TRBV7-7	TGTGCCAGCTCAGCATGGGAGGACACTGAAGCTTTCTTT	CASSAWEDTEAFF
.	TRBJ1-3	few	TRBV10-3	TGTGCCATTACGACAGACCCTGGAAACACCATATATTTT	CAITTDPGNTIYF
TRBD2	TRBJ2-1	.	TRBV7-9	TGTGCCAGCAGCTTAGCGGGAGGGCGGCGGGGACTCCTTTACAATGAGCAGTTCTTC	CASSLAGGRRGLLYNEQFF
.	TRBJ2-1	.	TRBV18	TGTGCCAGCTCATCCGCGGGCACTGAGCAGTTCTTC	CASSSAGTEQFF
.	TRBJ1-5	.	TRBV28	TGTGCCAGCCCTGGGAACGGAGGGCAGCCCCAGCATTTT	CASPGNGGQPQHF
TRBD2	TRBJ2-7	.	TRBV5-1	TGCGCCAGCAGCTTGGGCGGCGGGGGGGCCGTCGAGCAGTACTTC	CASSLGGGGAVEQYF
.	TRBJ1-2	.	TRBV6-5	TGTGCCAGCAGTTCCTTCAGGGGAGGGTCCTATGGCTACACCTTC	CASSSFRGGSYGYTF
.	TRBJ2-7	once	TRBV6-1	TGTGCCAGCAGTGAAGCGGGCCTTACCTACGAGCAGTACTTC	CASSEAGLTYEQYF
.	TRBJ2-5	.	TRBV6-5	TGTGCCAGCCAGAACGGACCTAGCGCGTACTTC	CASQNGPSAYF
.	TRBJ2-4	.	TRBV2	TGTGCCAGCAGTGACTTAGGTGGACTAGCCAAAAACATTCAGTACTTC	CASSDLGGLAKNIQYF
.	TRBJ2-1	.	TRBV7-3	TGTGCCAGCAGCTTAACGAGTGGAGGATACAATGAGCAGTTCTTC	CASSLTSGGYNEQFF
.	TRBJ2-5	.	TRBV21-1	TGTGCCAGCAGCAAAGGAAGGCAGGGGGCTCTAGAGACCCAGTACTTC	CASSKGRQGALETQYF
.	TRBJ1-2	.	TRBV28	TGTGCCAGCAGTTTATCCAGGGGTTATGGCTACACCTTC	CASSLSRGYGYTF
.	TRBJ1-1	few	TRBV28	TGTGCCAGCAGTTTATTGGTGGCGACCTGGCGGGCTTTCTTT	CASSLLVATWRAFF
.	TRBJ1-1	once	TRBV7-9	TGTGCCAGCAGCTTAGCTCGGGGGGGCCGAGCGGAAGCTTTCTTT	CASSLARGGRAEAFF
.	TRBJ2-1	.	TRBV9	TGTGCCAGCAGTAGAGTGAGCTCCTACAATGAGCAGTTCTTC	CASSRVSSYNEQFF
TRBD2	TRBJ2-7	.	TRBV7-2	TGTGCCAGCAGCTCTGGACTAGCGGGAGATTCCGAGCAGTACTTC	CASSSGLAGDSEQYF
TRBD1	TRBJ2-3	few	TRBV28	TGTGCCAGCAGTACACCGGGACAGTCTGCCTCTAGCACAGATACGCAGTATTTT	CASSTPGQSASSTDTQYF
TRBD1	TRBJ2-7	.	TRBV7-9	TGTGCCAGCAGCTTAGACAGGGGGATCTCCTACGAGCAGTACTTC	CASSLDRGISYEQYF
TRBD1	TRBJ1-6	.	TRBV25-1	TGTGCCAGCATTCCGGGACAGGGGAATTCACCCCTCCACTTT	CASIPGQGNSPLHF
.	TRBJ2-7	few	TRBV27	TGTGCCAGCAGTTTATCTCGGACTGGAAATCCCTACGAGCAGTACTTC	CASSLSRTGNPYEQYF
TRBD2	TRBJ2-1	.	TRBV3-1/TRBV3-2	TGTGCCAGCAGATCAGCGGGCGGGACTAGAGGGGAGCAGTTCTTC	CASRSAGGTRGEQFF
.	TRBJ1-1	.	TRBV2	TGTGCCAGCAGGTCCGGAGGGATCATGAACACTGAAGCTTTCTTT	CASRSGGIMNTEAFF
.	TRBJ2-5	.	TRBV27	TGTGCCAGCAGCTCCTTGGGCCTCGAGACCCAGTACTTC	CASSSLGLETQYF
.	TRBJ1-4	.	TRBV6-6	TGTGCCAGCAGTCTGAGGCAGGAGGGTGAAAAACTGTTTTTT	CASSLRQEGEKLFF
TRBD1	TRBJ1-1	.	TRBV18	TGTGCCAGCTCACCACTTGAGACAGGGGGCGTTGGGGACACTGAAGCTTTCTTT	CASSPLETGGVGDTEAFF
.	TRBJ1-1	.	TRBV5-5	TGTGCCAGCAGCTTCGGCAGGGCAATGAACACTGAAGCTTTCTTT	CASSFGRAMNTEAFF
.	TRBJ1-5	.	TRBV7-2	TGTGCCAGCAGCCCCCCGGCGGGGGGTTTTGATCAGCCCCAGCATTTT	CASSPPAGGFDQPQHF
.	TRBJ2-4	many	TRBV2	TGTGCCAGCAGCTCGGACAGTCGGTTGGCCAAAAACATTCAGTACTTC	CASSSDSRLAKNIQYF
TRBD1	TRBJ2-7	.	TRBV25-1	TGTGCCAGCAGTGAAGACGGGACAGGGGAATCCTACGAGCAGTACTTC	CASSEDGTGESYEQYF
TRBD1	TRBJ2-5	.	TRBV7-2	TGTGCCAGCAGCTTCGGACAGGGTGGGGAGACCCAGTACTTC	CASSFGQGGETQYF
.	TRBJ1-2	.	TRBV7-2	TGTGCCAGCAGCTCCGGACAAGACTATGGCTACACCTTC	CASSSGQDYGYTF
.	TRBJ1-4	.	TRBV23-1	TGCGCCAGCAGTCTCTCGACTAATGAAAAACTGTTTTTT	CASSLSTNEKLFF
.	TRBJ1-2	.	TRBV5-4	TGTGCCAGCCGACGACAACTTATTAACTATGGCTACACCTTC	CASRRQLINYGYTF
.	TRBJ2-3	.	TRBV14	TGTGCCAGCAGCCAAGAGTGGGGCCTCGACTCCCCGCATACGCAGTATTTT	CASSQEWGLDSPHTQYF
.	TRBJ2-5	.	TRBV11-2	TGTGCCAGCAGCTTAGGGCCAGGGGAAGGAGAGACCCAGTACTTC	CASSLGPGEGETQYF
TRBD2	TRBJ2-1	.	TRBV6-5	TGTGCCAGTAGACCGGGAGGGTCCTACAATGAGCAGTTCTTC	CASRPGGSYNEQFF
TRBD2	TRBJ2-3	.	TRBV4-1	TGCGCCAGCAGCCAAGTCGCCCTTGGACTAGCGGGAGATACGCAGTATTTT	CASSQVALGLAGDTQYF
.	TRBJ1-1	.	TRBV30	TGTGCCTGGAGTGTGATGAGATTCACTGAAGCTTTCTTT	CAWSVMRFTEAFF